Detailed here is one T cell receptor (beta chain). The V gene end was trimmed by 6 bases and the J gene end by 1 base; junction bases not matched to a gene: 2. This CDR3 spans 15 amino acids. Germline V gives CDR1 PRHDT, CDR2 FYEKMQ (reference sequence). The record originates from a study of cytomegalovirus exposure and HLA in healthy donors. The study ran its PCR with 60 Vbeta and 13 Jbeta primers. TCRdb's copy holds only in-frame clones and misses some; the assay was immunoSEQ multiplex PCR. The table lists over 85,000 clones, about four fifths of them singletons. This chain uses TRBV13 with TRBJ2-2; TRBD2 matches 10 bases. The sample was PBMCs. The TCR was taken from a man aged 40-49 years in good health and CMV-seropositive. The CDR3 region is CASRRLAGNTGELFF. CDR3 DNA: TGTGCCAGCAGACGACTAGCGGGGAACACCGGGGAGCTGTTTTTT.